The T cell receptor beta chain described here comes from a study of T cell responses to AZD1222 COVID-19 vaccine. Repertoires were generated with immunoSEQ multiplex PCR, while TCRdb's copy carries only in-frame clones and drops some. The data hold 90,000 to 150,000 clones, with 70% to 90% observed a single time. CDR1 is KGHSH, CDR2 LQKENI, per germline. With 4 bases removed from V and 0 bases from J, the gap between germline ends came to 9 bases. CDR3 size: 15 residues. The sequenced sample was peripheral blood, obtained on day 0 of AZD1222 vaccination. The rearrangement links TRBV18 to TRBJ1-4, with a weak D call TRBD1 (5 bases). The sequence was obtained from an adult in good health. The CDR3 is CASSRDSPTNEKLFF. CDR3 coding DNA: TGTGCCAGCTCACGCGACAGTCCAACTAATGAAAAACTGTTTTTT.